This TCR beta chain was sequenced in a study of cytomegalovirus exposure and HLA in healthy donors. Study at large: A data release that came early held 80 million to 95 million unique TCRs from HLA-typed donors.

This CDR3 is built from 14 residues. Trimming stripped 8 bases from V and 3 bases from J, with 14 bases between. Per the germline V gene, CDR1 is SNHLY and CDR2 is FYNNEI. About this clone itself: As yet, its antigen is unknown.

With 60 Vbeta and 13 Jbeta primers, the PCR was carried out. Some clones are missing from TCRdb's copy, which holds only in-frame ones; the method was immunoSEQ multiplex PCR. The sample carries 81,000 or so clones, 77% recorded once. Regarding the study as a whole: Listed as cytomegalovirus-associated were over 150 TCR beta chains.

The sequence derives from a man aged 50 to 59 in good health and CMV-seropositive. This chain uses TRBV2 with TRBJ2-4; tentatively, D is TRBD1 (6 bases). Input material: PBMCs. CDR3 DNA: TGTGCCAGCCTCAGCGGACAGAACAAAAACATTCAGTACTTC. It translates to CASLSGQNKNIQYF.